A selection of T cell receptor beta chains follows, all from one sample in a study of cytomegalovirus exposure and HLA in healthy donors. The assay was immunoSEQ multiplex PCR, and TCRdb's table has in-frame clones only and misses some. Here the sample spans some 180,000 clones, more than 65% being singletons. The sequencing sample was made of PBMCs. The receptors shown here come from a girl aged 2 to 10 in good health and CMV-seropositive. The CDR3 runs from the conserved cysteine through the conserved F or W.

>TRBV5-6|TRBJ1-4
CASSTGGAGEKLFF
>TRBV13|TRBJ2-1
CASSSLYPHEQFF
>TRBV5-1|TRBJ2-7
CASSPAGGTNSYEQYF
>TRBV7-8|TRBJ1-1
CASGSGAAWSVGEAFF
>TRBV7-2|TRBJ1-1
CASSYDGGQGWTEAFF
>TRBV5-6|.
CASSFKWNREDEQYF
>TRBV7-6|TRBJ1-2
CASSPRADYGYTF
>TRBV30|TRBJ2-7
CAATGGDEQYF
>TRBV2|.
CASSEEVAGAYEQYF
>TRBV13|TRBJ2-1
CASSLVGTGGVKSYNEQFF
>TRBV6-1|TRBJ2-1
CASSEVSSSYNEQFF
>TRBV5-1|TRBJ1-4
CASAGGPLGANEKLFF
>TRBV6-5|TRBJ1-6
CASTRDANNSPLHF
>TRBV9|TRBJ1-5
CASSVVSVQGGDQPQHF
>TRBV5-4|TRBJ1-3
CASSSVPTRGSGNTIYF
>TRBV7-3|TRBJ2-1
CASSITTSGLYNEQFF
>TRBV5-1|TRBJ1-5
CASSLDSKQPQHF
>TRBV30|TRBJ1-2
CAWTRIAGTGGYGYTF
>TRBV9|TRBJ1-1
CASSVVRTGGTEAFF
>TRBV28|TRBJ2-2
CASSSRGFRELFF
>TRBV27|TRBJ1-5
CASRAGTANQPQHF
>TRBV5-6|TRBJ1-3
CASSKETGYIFRGNTIYF
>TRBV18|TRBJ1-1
CASSPLGANTEAFF
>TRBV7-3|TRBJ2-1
CASSLQPLTSGSSYNEQFF
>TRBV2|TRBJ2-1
CASSELEGTVYNEQFF
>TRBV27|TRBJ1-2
CASSLSAGTGWHGYTF
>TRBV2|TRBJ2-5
CASSAGGETQYF
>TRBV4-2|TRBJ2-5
CASSQERLAGQETQYF
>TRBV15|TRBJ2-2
CATSRLRGRNTGELFF
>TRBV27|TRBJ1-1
CASSPSQVSGTEAFF
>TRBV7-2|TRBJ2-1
CASSRTSGPSDEQFF
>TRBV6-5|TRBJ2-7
CASSYVGLAGAYEQYF
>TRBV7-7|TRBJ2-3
CASSPGLADRDTQYF
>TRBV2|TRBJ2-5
CASSVIGGTETQYF
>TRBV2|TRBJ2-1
CASSEARTPRLQFF
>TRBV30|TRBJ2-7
CAWRDFLSSYEQYF
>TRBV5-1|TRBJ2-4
CASSSWTGDDKNIQYF
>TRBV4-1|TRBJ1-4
CASSQRYDRTNEKLFF
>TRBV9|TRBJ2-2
CASSQGVLSTGELFF
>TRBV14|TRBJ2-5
CASSGGGSAETQYF
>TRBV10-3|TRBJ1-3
CAISGTGRNTIYF
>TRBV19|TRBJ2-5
CASKRGSQETQYF
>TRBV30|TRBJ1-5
CAWSVGTGGPNQPQHF
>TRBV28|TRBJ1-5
CASSLGQGAGQPQHF
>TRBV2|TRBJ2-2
CASSGTGGSGTGELFF
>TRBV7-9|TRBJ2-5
CASSLTGTSGRETQYF
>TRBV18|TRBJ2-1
CASSPDGKRRSYNEQFF
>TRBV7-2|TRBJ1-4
CASSRRSGLLGEKLFF